This TCR beta chain was identified during a study of immune heterogeneity within non-small cell lung tumors. Study context: The tumors comprised a handful of squamous cell carcinomas, some ten non-squamous carcinomas and 1 not otherwise specified.

Study results and caveats: Higher local tumor mutational burden went with moderately higher local T-cell clonality, R approximately 0.36. Both recurring identical dominant CDR3 beta clonotypes and site-unique high-frequency clones were observed across tumor sites within a patient.

A note on this clonotype: Antigen unknown.

The V end lost 4 bases, the J end lost 0 bases, and 7 bases lay between the germline ends. CDR1 and CDR2 (germline): MGHRA, YSYEKL. The CDR3 spans 13 residues. Bulk tumor genomic DNA served as template, at around 600 ng per sample. Several biopsies were collected from each primary tumor during surgery. They were spaced as far apart as possible within the tumor mass. The study enrolled patients with untreated, newly diagnosed non-small cell lung cancer who underwent curative surgery. With 32 V and 13 J primers, multiplex PCR amplified the TCR beta CDR3. Each CDR3 protein gets one entry after TCRdb re-called the multiplex PCR reads with MiXCR. The data show over 14,000 distinct CDR3 sequences, approximately 29% seen once.

The clonotype was recovered from a woman between 50 and 59 years old with non-small cell lung cancer. The chain employs TRBV4-1 and TRBJ2-7; perhaps TRBD2 as D (5 bases). The sample taken for sequencing was lung tumor tissue. The CDR3 nucleotides read TGCGCCAGCAGCCGTCTAGCCTCCTACGAGCAGTACTTC. It encodes CASSRLASYEQYF.